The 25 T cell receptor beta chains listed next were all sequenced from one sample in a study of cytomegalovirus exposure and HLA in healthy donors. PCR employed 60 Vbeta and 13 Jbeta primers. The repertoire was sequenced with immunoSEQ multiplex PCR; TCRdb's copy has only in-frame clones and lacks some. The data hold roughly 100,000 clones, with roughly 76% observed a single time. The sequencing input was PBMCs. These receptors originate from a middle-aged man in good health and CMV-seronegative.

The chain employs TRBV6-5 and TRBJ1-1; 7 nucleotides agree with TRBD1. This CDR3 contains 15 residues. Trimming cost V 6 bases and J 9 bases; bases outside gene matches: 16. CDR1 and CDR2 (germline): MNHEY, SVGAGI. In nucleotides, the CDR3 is TGTGCCAGCAGACCCGACCGATTAGGGACAGCACAAGCTTTCTTT. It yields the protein CASRPDRLGTAQAFF.

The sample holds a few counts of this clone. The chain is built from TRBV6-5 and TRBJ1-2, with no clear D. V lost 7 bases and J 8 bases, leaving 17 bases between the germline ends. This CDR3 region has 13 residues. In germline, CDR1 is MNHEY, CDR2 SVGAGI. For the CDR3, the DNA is TGTGCCAGCATAAACATTGGGCTGTGGGGCTACACCTTC. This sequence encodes CASINIGLWGYTF.

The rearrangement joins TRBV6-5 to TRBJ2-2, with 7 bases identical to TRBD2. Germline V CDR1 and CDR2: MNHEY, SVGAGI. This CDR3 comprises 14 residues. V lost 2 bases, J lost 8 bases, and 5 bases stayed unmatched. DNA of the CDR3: TGTGCCAGCAGTTACCGACTAGCTGGGGGGGAGCTGTTTTTT. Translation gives CASSYRLAGGELFF.

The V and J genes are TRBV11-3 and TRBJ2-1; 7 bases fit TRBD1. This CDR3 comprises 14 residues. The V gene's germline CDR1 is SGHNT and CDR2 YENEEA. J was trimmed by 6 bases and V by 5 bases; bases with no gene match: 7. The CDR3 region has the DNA TGTGCCAGCAGCCCTAGACAGGGCGGCAATGAGCAGTTCTTC. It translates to CASSPRQGGNEQFF. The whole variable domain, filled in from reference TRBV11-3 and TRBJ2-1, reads EAGVVQSPRYKIIEKKQPVAFWCNPISGHNTLYWYLQNLGQGPELLIRYENEEAVDDSQLPKDRFSAERLKGVDSTLKIQPAELGDSAVYLCASSPRQGGNEQFFGPGTRLTVL.

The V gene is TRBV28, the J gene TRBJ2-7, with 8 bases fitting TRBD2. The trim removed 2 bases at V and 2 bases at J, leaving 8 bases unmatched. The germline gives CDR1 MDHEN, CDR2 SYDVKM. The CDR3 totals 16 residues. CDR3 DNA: TGTGCCAGCAGTTTACCGGGACTAGGGACTACCTACGAGCAGTACTTC. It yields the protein CASSLPGLGTTYEQYF.

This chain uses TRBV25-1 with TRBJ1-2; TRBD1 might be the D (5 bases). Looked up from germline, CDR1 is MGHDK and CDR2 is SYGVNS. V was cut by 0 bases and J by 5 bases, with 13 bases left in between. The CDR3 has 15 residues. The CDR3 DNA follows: TGTGCCAGCAGTGAATACGGGGGTGCAATATATGGCTACACCTTC. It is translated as CASSEYGGAIYGYTF.

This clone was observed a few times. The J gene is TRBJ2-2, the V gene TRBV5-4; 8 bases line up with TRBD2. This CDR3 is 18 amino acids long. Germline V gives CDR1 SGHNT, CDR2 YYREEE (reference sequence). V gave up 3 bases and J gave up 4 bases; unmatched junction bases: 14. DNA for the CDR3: TGTGCCAGCAGCTCAGGATACGGGGGGGAGGGTGTCACCGGGGAGCTGTTTTTT. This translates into CASSSGYGGEGVTGELFF. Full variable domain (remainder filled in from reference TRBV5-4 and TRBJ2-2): ETGVTQSPTHLIKTRGQQVTLRCSSQSGHNTVSWYQQALGQGPQFIFQYYREEENGRGNFPPRFSGLQFPNYSSELNVNALELDDSALYLCASSSGYGGEGVTGELFFGEGSRLTVL.

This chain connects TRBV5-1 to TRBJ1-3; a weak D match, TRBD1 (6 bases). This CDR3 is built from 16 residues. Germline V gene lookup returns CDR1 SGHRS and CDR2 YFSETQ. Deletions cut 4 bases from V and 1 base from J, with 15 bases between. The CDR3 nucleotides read TGCGCCAGCAGCATCGGGACACCGATTTCTGGAAACACCATATATTTT. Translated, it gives CASSIGTPISGNTIYF.

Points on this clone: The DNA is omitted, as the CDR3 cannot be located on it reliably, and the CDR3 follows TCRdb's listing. CDR3 in amino acids: CASRTIGWGQGSTDTQYF. The rearrangement links TRBV12-2 to TRBJ2-3; the table's D call TRBD1 went unverified against the DNA. TRBV12-2 is deemed a pseudogene. The CDR3 comprises 18 residues, both ends counted.

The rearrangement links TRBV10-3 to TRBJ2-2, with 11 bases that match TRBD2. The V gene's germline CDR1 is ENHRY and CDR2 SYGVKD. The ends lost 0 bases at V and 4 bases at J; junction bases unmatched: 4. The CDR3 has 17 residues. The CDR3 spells CAISESIAGGSTGELFF. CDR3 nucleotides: TGTGCCATCAGTGAGTCGATAGCGGGAGGGAGCACCGGGGAGCTGTTTTTT.

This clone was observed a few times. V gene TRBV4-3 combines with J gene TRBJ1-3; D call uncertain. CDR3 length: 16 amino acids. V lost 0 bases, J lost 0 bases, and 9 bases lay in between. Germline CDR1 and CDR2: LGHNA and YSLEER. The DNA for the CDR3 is TGCGCCAGCAGCCAAGATCTAGTATCCTCTGGAAACACCATATATTTT. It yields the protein CASSQDLVSSGNTIYF.

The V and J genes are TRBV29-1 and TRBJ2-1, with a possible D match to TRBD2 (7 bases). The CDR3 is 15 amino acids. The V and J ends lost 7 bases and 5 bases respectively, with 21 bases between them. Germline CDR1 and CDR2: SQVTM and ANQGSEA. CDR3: CSGGGRAANNNEQFF. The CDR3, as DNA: TGCAGCGGGGGGGGGCGAGCGGCTAATAACAATGAGCAGTTCTTC.

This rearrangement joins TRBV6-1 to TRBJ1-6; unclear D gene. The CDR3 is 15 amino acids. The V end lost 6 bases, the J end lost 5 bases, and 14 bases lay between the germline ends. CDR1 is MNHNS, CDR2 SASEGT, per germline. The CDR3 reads CASSLGVRDNSPLHF. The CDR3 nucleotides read TGTGCCAGCAGCCTTGGAGTGAGGGATAATTCACCCCTCCACTTT.

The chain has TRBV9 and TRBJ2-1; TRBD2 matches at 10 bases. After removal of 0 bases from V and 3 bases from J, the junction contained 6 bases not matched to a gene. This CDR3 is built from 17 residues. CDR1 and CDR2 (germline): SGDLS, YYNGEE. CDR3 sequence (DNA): TGTGCCAGCAGCGTAGCGGTAGCGGGAGGAAACTACAATGAGCAGTTCTTC. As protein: CASSVAVAGGNYNEQFF.

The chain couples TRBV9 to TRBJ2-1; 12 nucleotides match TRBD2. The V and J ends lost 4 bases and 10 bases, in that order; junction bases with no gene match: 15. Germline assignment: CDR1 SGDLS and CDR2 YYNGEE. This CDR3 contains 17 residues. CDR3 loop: CASSINPLAGGNKEQFF. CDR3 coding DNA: TGTGCCAGCAGCATAAACCCACTAGCGGGGGGCAATAAAGAGCAGTTCTTC.

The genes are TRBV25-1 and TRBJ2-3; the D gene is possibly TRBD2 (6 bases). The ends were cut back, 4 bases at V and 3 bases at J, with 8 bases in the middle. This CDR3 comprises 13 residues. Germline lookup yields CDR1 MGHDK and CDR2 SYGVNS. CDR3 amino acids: CASSALATDTQYF. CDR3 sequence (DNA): TGTGCCAGCAGTGCTCTAGCGACAGATACGCAGTATTTT.

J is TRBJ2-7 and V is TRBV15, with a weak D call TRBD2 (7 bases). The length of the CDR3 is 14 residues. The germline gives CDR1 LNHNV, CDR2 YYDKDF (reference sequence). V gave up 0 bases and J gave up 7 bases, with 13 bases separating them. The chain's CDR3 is CATSRDRGAEEQYF. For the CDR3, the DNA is TGTGCCACCAGCAGAGATCGGGGGGCGGAAGAGCAGTACTTC.

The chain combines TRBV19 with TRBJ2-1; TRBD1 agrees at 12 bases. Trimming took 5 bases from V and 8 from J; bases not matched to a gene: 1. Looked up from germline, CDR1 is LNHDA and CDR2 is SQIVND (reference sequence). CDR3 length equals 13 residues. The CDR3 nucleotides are TGTGCCAGTAGTGGGACAGGGGGCGATGAGCAGTTCTTC. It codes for CASSGTGGDEQFF.

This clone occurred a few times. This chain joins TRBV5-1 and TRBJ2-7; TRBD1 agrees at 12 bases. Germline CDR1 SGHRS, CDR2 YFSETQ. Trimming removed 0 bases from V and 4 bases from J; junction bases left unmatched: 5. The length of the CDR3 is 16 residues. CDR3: CASSLVGTGGGYEQYF. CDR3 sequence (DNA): TGCGCCAGCAGCTTGGTGGGGACAGGGGGCGGGTACGAGCAGTACTTC.

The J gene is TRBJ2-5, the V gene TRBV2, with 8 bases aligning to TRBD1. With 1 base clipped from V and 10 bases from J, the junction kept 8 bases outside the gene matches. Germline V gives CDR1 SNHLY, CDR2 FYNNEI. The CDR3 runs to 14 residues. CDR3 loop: CASSEDTDRVSQYF. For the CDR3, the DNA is TGTGCCAGCAGTGAAGATACGGACAGGGTGAGCCAGTACTTC.

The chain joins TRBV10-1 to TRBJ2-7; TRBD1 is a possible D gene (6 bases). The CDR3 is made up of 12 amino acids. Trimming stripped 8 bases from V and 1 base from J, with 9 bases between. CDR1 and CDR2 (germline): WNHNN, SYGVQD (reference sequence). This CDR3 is CASGDTSYEQYF. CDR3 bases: TGCGCCAGCGGGGACACTTCCTACGAGCAGTACTTC.

CDR3 loop: CASSLGTSVEQYF. For the CDR3, the DNA is TGTGCCAGCAGCTTGGGGACTAGCGTCGAGCAGTACTTC. The chain couples TRBV5-5 to TRBJ2-7; 9 bases line up with TRBD2. V dropped 0 bases and J dropped 6; count of bases not matched to a gene: 1. The CDR3 covers 13 residues. Germline loops: CDR1 SGHKS, CDR2 YYEKEE (reference sequence).

CDR3 sequence (DNA): TGTGCCAGCAGCCCGTCCTCGATGGGACAAGATACGCAGTATTTT. It encodes CASSPSSMGQDTQYF. V gene TRBV7-9 combines with J gene TRBJ2-3, with D possibly TRBD1 on 6 matching bases. V was pared by 5 bases and J by 5 bases, with 17 bases between. The germline V gene encodes CDR1 SEHNR and CDR2 FQNEAQ (reference sequence). There are 15 residues in the CDR3.

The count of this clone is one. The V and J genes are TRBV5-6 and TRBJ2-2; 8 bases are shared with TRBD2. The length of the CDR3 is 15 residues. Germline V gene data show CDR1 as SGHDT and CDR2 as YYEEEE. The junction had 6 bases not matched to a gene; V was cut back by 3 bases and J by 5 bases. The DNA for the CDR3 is TGTGCCAGCAGCTCAGGAGCGGGGGTGACCGGGGAGCTGTTTTTT. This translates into CASSSGAGVTGELFF.

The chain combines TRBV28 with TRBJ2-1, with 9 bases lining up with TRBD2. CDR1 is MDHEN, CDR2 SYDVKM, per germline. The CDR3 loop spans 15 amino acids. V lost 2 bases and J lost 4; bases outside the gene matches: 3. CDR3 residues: CASSLGTSRYNEQFF. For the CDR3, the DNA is TGTGCCAGCAGTTTAGGGACTAGCCGTTACAATGAGCAGTTCTTC. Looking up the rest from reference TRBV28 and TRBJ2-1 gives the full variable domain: DVKVTQSSRYLVKRTGEKVFLECVQDMDHENMFWYRQDPGLGLRLIYFSYDVKMKEKGDIPEGYSVSREKKERFSLILESASTNQTSMYLCASSLGTSRYNEQFFGPGTRLTVL.